The clone carrying this T cell receptor beta chain was detected only a few times. No antigen is known for it. These data belong to a study of CD8 T cells in ankylosing spondylitis. Quantitative molecular-barcoded 5'-RACE generated the TCR beta libraries. From the 5' RACE reads, TCRdb called clonotypes with MiXCR, one entry per CDR3 protein. This table has 250,000 or so distinct CDR3 sequences, under 20% appearing once. CDR3 size: 14 residues. The V end was cut by 0 bases, the J end by 4 bases, with 11 bases between. Germline V gives CDR1 SGDLS, CDR2 YYNGEE. Study results and caveats: Clones tied to disease were said to be significantly enriched in matched ankylosing spondylitis synovial fluid. Relatively scarce in peripheral blood, disease-linked clones were CD8+.

This chain uses TRBV9 with TRBJ2-7, with D unclear. This sequence originates from a male donor with ankylosing spondylitis or in good health (not recorded which). Sequenced input: blood, either unsorted or a sorted T cell fraction (not recorded which). For the CDR3, the DNA is TGTGCCAGCAGCGTAGATACGGGTCCGTACGAGCAGTACTTC. Translating gives CASSVDTGPYEQYF. Full variable domain (remainder filled in from reference TRBV9 and TRBJ2-7): DSGVTQTPKHLITATGQRVTLRCSPRSGDLSVYWYQQSLDQGLQFLIQYYNGEERAKGNILERFSAQQFPDLHSELNLSSLELGDSALYFCASSVDTGPYEQYFGPGTRLTVT.